These 27 T cell receptor beta chains came from one sample sequenced in a study of cytomegalovirus exposure and HLA in healthy donors (dated by TCRdb to the late 2010s). The protocol used for the library was the immunoSEQ multiplex PCR assay. The multiplex PCR relied on a mix of 60 forward primers for TCR Vbeta segments and 13 reverse primers for TCR Jbeta segments. This immuneACCESS table, as held by TCRdb, lists in-frame sequences with V and J called but not all clones. Of the missing ones, under half trace to an unresolved V gene in checked studies; the others have no known cause. Counted in this sample were about 75,000 clones; around 80% of them appeared once. The top ten clones comprise approximately 20% of the sample. The specimen sequenced was PBMCs. The receptors come from a man in his sixties or seventies in good health and CMV-seropositive.

The V and J genes are TRBV10-2 and TRBJ1-1; 8 nucleotides agree with TRBD1. The CDR3 totals 14 residues. V lost 2 bases and J lost 1; bases outside the gene matches: 0. Per the germline V gene, CDR1 is WSHSY and CDR2 is SAAADI. The CDR3 loop reads CASSEGQGNTEAFF. The CDR3, as DNA: TGCGCCAGCAGTGAGGGACAGGGGAACACTGAAGCTTTCTTT.

The gene calls are TRBV28 and TRBJ2-1; 11 nucleotides agree with TRBD2. This CDR3 is built from 15 residues. Germline CDR1 MDHEN, CDR2 SYDVKM. The V and J ends lost 5 bases and 6 bases, in that order; junction bases with no gene match: 6. Here the CDR3 DNA reads TGTGCCAGCAGTGAGACTAGCGGGAAGACCAATGAGCAGTTCTTC. Translated, it gives CASSETSGKTNEQFF.

The chain is built from TRBV11-2 and TRBJ2-5, with D perhaps TRBD2 (5 bases). The CDR3 runs 15 residues. In germline, CDR1 is SGHAT, CDR2 FQNNGV. Trimming removed 4 bases at V and 5 bases at J, with 17 bases between. The CDR3 is CASSSRLLQGETQYF. The CDR3 nucleotides read TGTGCCAGCAGCTCTAGACTACTTCAAGGCGAGACCCAGTACTTC.

The V call is TRBV5-8, the J call TRBJ2-5; the D gene is possibly TRBD2 (6 bases). V was clipped by 0 bases and J by 5 bases, with 11 bases between them. Germline V CDR1 and CDR2: SGHTS, YDEGEE. The CDR3 sequence is 14 residues long. CDR3 nucleotide sequence: TGTGCCAGCAGCTTGGGCACTAGCTGGGAGACCCAGTACTTC. It specifies CASSLGTSWETQYF.

The rearrangement joins TRBV5-4 to TRBJ2-5, with 10 bases identical to TRBD1. This CDR3 contains 14 residues. After removal of 4 bases from V and 5 bases from J, the junction contained 5 bases not matched to a gene. Germline V gene lookup returns CDR1 SGHNT and CDR2 YYREEE (reference sequence). DNA for the CDR3: TGTGCCAGCAGCCTCCGGGACAGGGGTGAGACCCAGTACTTC. Its protein product is CASSLRDRGETQYF.

The chain has TRBV9 and TRBJ2-5, with TRBD1 matching 7 bases. V was pared by 1 base and J by 4 bases, with 4 bases of the junction left unmatched. Germline V gives CDR1 SGDLS, CDR2 YYNGEE. The CDR3 contains 14 residues. The CDR3 sequence is CASSVSPGGETQYF. CDR3 in DNA: TGTGCCAGCAGCGTATCCCCAGGGGGAGAGACCCAGTACTTC.

The rearrangement joins TRBV6-6 to TRBJ1-5; 9 bases fit TRBD1. Germline trimming cut 6 bases from V and 9 bases from J; bases unmatched to any gene: 6. Per the germline V gene, CDR1 is MNHNY and CDR2 is SVGAGI (reference sequence). CDR3 length equals 13 residues. CDR3 region: CASSPVTGGPQHF. Written as DNA, the CDR3 is TGTGCCAGCAGCCCCGTGACAGGGGGGCCCCAGCATTTT.

V and J are TRBV2 and TRBJ1-5; D call uncertain. Germline CDR1 reads SNHLY; CDR2 reads FYNNEI. The CDR3 is 14 amino acids. Trimming left V 1 base short and J 7 bases short, with 11 bases between. The CDR3 DNA is TGTGCCAGCAGTGAAGGACGGGTCGGGCAGCCCCAGCATTTT. Residues: CASSEGRVGQPQHF.

V usage is TRBV2 and J usage is TRBJ2-7; TRBD2 might be the D (5 bases). Germline CDR1 SNHLY, CDR2 FYNNEI. This CDR3 region has 12 residues. Trimming removed 5 bases at V and 3 bases at J, with 8 bases between. CDR3 nucleotide sequence: TGTGCCAGCAGTTCCGGGAACTACGAGCAGTACTTC. It codes for CASSSGNYEQYF.

The chain couples TRBV6-5 to TRBJ1-1; 8 nucleotides agree with TRBD1. Germline loops: CDR1 MNHEY, CDR2 SVGAGI. Trimming at V came to 4 bases and at J to 1 base, leaving 8 bases not matched to a gene. CDR3 length: 16 amino acids. CDR3 region: CASSSGQVLANTEAFF. CDR3 DNA sequence: TGTGCCAGCAGTTCGGGACAGGTTTTGGCGAACACTGAAGCTTTCTTT.

The chain links TRBV5-5 to TRBJ2-7; 9 bases fit TRBD1. Germline V lookup: CDR1 SGHKS, CDR2 YYEKEE (reference sequence). CDR3 length equals 14 residues. The trim removed 5 bases at V and 3 bases at J, leaving 6 bases unmatched. Here the CDR3 reads CASRPGQGNYEQYF. CDR3 DNA sequence: TGTGCCAGCAGACCTGGACAGGGGAACTACGAGCAGTACTTC.

The chain employs TRBV10-3 and TRBJ1-2; D call uncertain. Trimming took off 4 bases at V and 2 bases at J, with 14 bases between the two ends. The CDR3 is 15 amino acids. CDR1 is ENHRY and CDR2 is SYGVKD in the germline V gene. This chain's CDR3 is CAISAVPRENYGYTF. The DNA for the CDR3 is TGTGCCATCAGTGCAGTACCCCGGGAGAACTATGGCTACACCTTC.

The CDR3: CASSQERSTSSYEQYF. DNA for the CDR3: TGCGCCAGCAGCCAAGAGAGGTCCACAAGCTCCTACGAGCAGTACTTC. The gene calls are TRBV4-3 and TRBJ2-7; D not certain. CDR3 length: 16 residues. Trimming shortened V by 0 bases and J by 0 bases, and 12 bases separated the two germline ends. Germline lookup yields CDR1 LGHNA and CDR2 YSLEER.

J is TRBJ2-3 and V is TRBV6-1; weak D call: TRBD1 (5 bases). This CDR3 is 14 amino acids long. Trimming took 3 bases from V and 4 from J, leaving 11 bases between them. Germline loops: CDR1 MNHNS, CDR2 SASEGT. The CDR3: CASSDVRAADTQYF. DNA for the CDR3: TGTGCCAGCAGTGATGTCAGGGCTGCAGATACGCAGTATTTT.

J is TRBJ2-1 and V is TRBV5-1; TRBD2 aligns across 11 bases. The V gene's germline CDR1 is SGHRS and CDR2 YFSETQ. The ends lost 4 bases at V and 5 bases at J; junction bases unmatched: 5. The CDR3 contains 15 residues. CDR3 DNA sequence: TGCGCCAGCAGCATTCTAGCGGGGGGACACAATGAGCAGTTCTTC. Translating it yields CASSILAGGHNEQFF.

This clone came up a few times. The genes are TRBV7-6 and TRBJ2-7; 13 bases match TRBD2. The germline gives CDR1 SGHVS, CDR2 FNYEAQ. CDR3 size: 16 residues. V gave up 3 bases and J gave up 0 bases; unmatched junction bases: 2. CDR3 sequence reads: CASSLGLAGSSYEQYF. DNA of the CDR3: TGTGCCAGCAGCTTGGGACTAGCGGGAAGCTCCTACGAGCAGTACTTC.

This clone occurred once. The chain recombines TRBV18 with TRBJ2-6; D is uncertain. The V end lost 3 bases, the J end lost 4 bases, and 16 bases lay between the germline ends. Germline lookup yields CDR1 KGHSH and CDR2 LQKENI. The CDR3 runs to 17 residues. CDR3 loop: CASSPREVATGANVLTF. The DNA for the CDR3 is TGTGCCAGCTCACCCCGAGAAGTTGCCACCGGGGCCAACGTCCTGACTTTC.

The V gene is TRBV19, the J gene TRBJ2-5; tentatively, D is TRBD1 (5 bases). V lost 6 bases and J lost 5, with 13 bases in between. The germline V gene has CDR1 LNHDA and CDR2 SQIVND (reference sequence). There are 13 residues in the CDR3. CDR3: CASSETVSETQYF. The DNA for the CDR3 is TGTGCCAGTAGCGAGACAGTTTCTGAGACCCAGTACTTC.

The chain couples TRBV6-5 to TRBJ2-2; the D gene is possibly TRBD2 (6 bases). Germline values: CDR1 MNHEY, CDR2 SVGAGI. This CDR3 has 14 amino acids. V was clipped by 6 bases and J by 1 base, with 9 bases between them. DNA of the CDR3: TGTGCCAGCAGACTAGCTCTGAACACCGGGGAGCTGTTTTTT. Its translation: CASRLALNTGELFF.

The sample holds a few counts of this clone. This chain links TRBV10-2 with TRBJ2-7; D might be TRBD1 (6 bases). Germline V gene lookup returns CDR1 WSHSY and CDR2 SAAADI. CDR3 size: 12 residues. V was trimmed by 8 bases and J by 5 bases, leaving 13 bases between them. CDR3 sequence: CASWQGTHEQYF. The CDR3 DNA follows: TGCGCCAGCTGGCAGGGGACCCACGAGCAGTACTTC.

The chain is built from TRBV4-3 and TRBJ2-3, with D possibly matching TRBD1 (5 bases). The germline V gene has CDR1 LGHNA and CDR2 YSLEER. Trimming pared 1 base from V and 5 bases from J, leaving 10 bases between. This CDR3 is 14 amino acids long. This CDR3 reads CASSQARVEDTQYF. The CDR3 DNA is TGCGCCAGCAGCCAAGCCAGGGTGGAAGATACGCAGTATTTT.

The CDR3 DNA follows: TGTGCCAGCAGTCCAACCGACAGGGGGGCGAGGGAGCAGTACTTC. Protein product: CASSPTDRGAREQYF. The chain joins TRBV28 to TRBJ2-7; 9 nucleotides line up with TRBD1. With V trimmed by 5 bases and J by 7 bases, 12 bases remained unmatched. This CDR3 has 15 amino acids. Germline V gives CDR1 MDHEN, CDR2 SYDVKM.

The J gene is TRBJ1-3, the V gene TRBV6-5; tentative D call: TRBD1 (6 bases). Germline CDR1 MNHEY, CDR2 SVGAGI. V lost 6 bases to trimming and J lost 0 bases, with 12 bases between them. CDR3 length: 15 residues. The CDR3 nucleotides are TGTGCCAGCAGCCAGGACAGTTCCTCTGGAAACACCATATATTTT. Encoded protein: CASSQDSSSGNTIYF.

This chain joins TRBV2 and TRBJ1-1; no firm D call. The V end was cut by 4 bases, the J end by 0 bases, with 6 bases between. The CDR3 contains 13 residues. Germline CDR1 SNHLY, CDR2 FYNNEI. The CDR3 DNA reads as TGTGCCAGCAGTGTAGGAGTGAACACTGAAGCTTTCTTT. Protein sequence: CASSVGVNTEAFF.

This clone appeared a single time. The J gene is TRBJ2-2, the V gene TRBV9, with D possibly TRBD1 on 5 matching bases. Germline V gene lookup returns CDR1 SGDLS and CDR2 YYNGEE. Trimming removed 4 bases from V and 7 bases from J, with 11 bases in between. The CDR3 is 13 residues long. The CDR3 region is CASSLVGVGELFF. For the CDR3, the DNA is TGTGCCAGCAGCCTCGTAGGGGTCGGGGAGCTGTTTTTT.

The chain carries TRBV10-3 and TRBJ1-3; 10 bases line up with TRBD1. The V gene's germline CDR1 is ENHRY and CDR2 SYGVKD. J lost 3 bases, V lost 6 bases, and 8 bases had no gene match. The CDR3 runs 16 residues. The CDR3: CAIRTGGNNGGNTIYF. CDR3 DNA sequence: TGTGCCATCAGGACAGGGGGCAACAATGGTGGAAACACCATATATTTT.

The CDR3 here is CARTSANYEQYF. Here the CDR3 DNA reads TGTGCCAGGACTAGCGCCAACTACGAGCAGTACTTC. J is TRBJ2-7 and V is TRBV10-3; 9 nucleotides line up with TRBD2. CDR3 length: 12 residues. With 10 bases clipped from V and 3 bases from J, the junction kept 4 bases outside the gene matches. Per the germline V gene, CDR1 is ENHRY and CDR2 is SYGVKD.